What follows is one TCR beta chain and its context. The target antigen is unknown. The data belong to a study of cytomegalovirus exposure and HLA in healthy donors. Broader study findings: Cytomegalovirus-associated TCR beta chains were listed, numbering over 150. CMV antigen specificity of a few CMV-associated chains was confirmed in vitro.

Repertoires were generated with immunoSEQ multiplex PCR, while TCRdb's copy carries only in-frame clones and drops some. The sample has 140,000 to 150,000 clones, approximately 90% seen once. Germline V gives CDR1 SEHNR, CDR2 FQNEAQ (reference sequence). The V gene lost 5 bases and the J gene lost 1 base, with 17 bases spanning the gap. The CDR3 runs to 16 residues. Sequencing was done on a sample of PBMCs. V and J are TRBV7-9 and TRBJ1-1, with D perhaps TRBD1 (5 bases). This clonotype was obtained from a man in his late teens or twenties in good health and CMV-seronegative. This CDR3 is CASSGGGTSGNTEAFF. CDR3 sequence (DNA): TGTGCCAGCAGCGGCGGGGGGACGTCGGGGAACACTGAAGCTTTCTTT.